One sample yielded the 5 T cell receptor beta chains listed below, sequenced in a study of vaccination and CD4 T cells after COVID-19. Treatment defined: approximately 10-day PBMC culture with coronavirus spike peptide pools or control peptides (ViraFEST assay). Investigators obtained the unexposed donor's CD4+ T cells before the COVID-19 pandemic (2011-2018). Sequencing of cultured CD4+ T cell DNA used the Oncomine TCR Beta short-read assay. Using its own MiXCR run on the PCR reads, TCRdb lists one record per CDR3 protein. Of roughly 7,000 distinct CDR3 sequences listed, 50% to 65% are singletons. Their recognized antigens are unknown. Source material: CD4+ T cells from blood, cultured in vitro. Receptors were obtained from a human donor in good health.

The CDR3 DNA follows: TGTGCCAGCAGGACGACAGGGGCCTATGGCTACACCTTC. Its protein product is CASRTTGAYGYTF. J is TRBJ1-2 and V is TRBV7-2, with 8 bases lining up with TRBD1. Germline V gives CDR1 SGHTA, CDR2 FQGNSA. Trimming cost V 6 bases and J 4 bases; bases outside gene matches: 4. The CDR3 is made up of 13 amino acids.

In this sample, this clonotype turned up a few times. The chain joins TRBV20-1 to TRBJ2-1; D assignment may be TRBD1 or TRBD2 (5 bases each). Germline V lookup: CDR1 DFQATT, CDR2 SNEGSKA (reference sequence). The CDR3 runs 17 residues. V shed 2 bases and J shed 0 bases, with 17 bases lying between them. The CDR3 here is CSARSVLGTSSYNEQFF. The CDR3, as DNA: TGCAGTGCTAGAAGTGTGCTGGGGACGAGCTCCTACAATGAGCAGTTCTTC.

This clonotype was found a few times. The chain couples TRBV2 to TRBJ1-2; 12 nucleotides line up with TRBD1. The V segment lost 8 bases and the J segment 8 bases; nucleotides outside the gene matches: 9. Germline assignment: CDR1 SNHLY and CDR2 FYNNEI. CDR3 length: 14 residues. The CDR3 sequence: CASQGTGGAFGYTF. CDR3 nucleotide sequence: TGTGCCAGCCAAGGGACAGGGGGCGCCTTCGGCTACACCTTC. The complete variable domain, with remaining parts taken from reference TRBV2 and TRBJ1-2, reads EPEVTQTPSHQVTQMGQEVILRCVPISNHLYFYWYRQILGQKVEFLVSFYNNEISEKSEIFDDQFSVERPDGSNFTLKIRSTKLEDSAMYFCASQGTGGAFGYTFGSGTRLTVV.

The rearrangement joins TRBV28 to TRBJ1-5; D might be TRBD1 (5 bases). With 1 base removed from V and 4 bases from J, the gap between germline ends came to 14 bases. There are 16 residues in the CDR3. From germline, CDR1 is MDHEN and CDR2 SYDVKM. CDR3 region: CASSLFWDRPNQPQHF. CDR3 coding DNA: TGTGCCAGCAGTTTATTTTGGGACCGGCCAAATCAGCCCCAGCATTTT.

The V call is TRBV18, the J call TRBJ2-5; 10 bases map to TRBD1. The CDR3 extends over 15 amino acids. Germline loops: CDR1 KGHSH, CDR2 LQKENI. Trimming at V came to 4 bases and at J to 4 bases, leaving 6 bases not matched to a gene. As DNA, the CDR3 is TGTGCCAGCTCACGACAGGGGGCAGCATCAGAGACCCAGTACTTC. This codes for CASSRQGAASETQYF.